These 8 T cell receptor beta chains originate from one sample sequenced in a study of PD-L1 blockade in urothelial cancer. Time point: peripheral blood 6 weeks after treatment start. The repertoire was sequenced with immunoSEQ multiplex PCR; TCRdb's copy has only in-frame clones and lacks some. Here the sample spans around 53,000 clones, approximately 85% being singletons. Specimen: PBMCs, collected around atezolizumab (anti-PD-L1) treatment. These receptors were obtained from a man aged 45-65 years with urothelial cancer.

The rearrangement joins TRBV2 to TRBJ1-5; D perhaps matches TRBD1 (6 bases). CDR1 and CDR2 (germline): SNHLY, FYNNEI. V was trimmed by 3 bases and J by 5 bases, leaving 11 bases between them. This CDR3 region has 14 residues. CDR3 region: CASSDRTGYQPQHF. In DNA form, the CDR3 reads TGTGCCAGCAGTGATCGCACAGGGTATCAGCCCCAGCATTTT.

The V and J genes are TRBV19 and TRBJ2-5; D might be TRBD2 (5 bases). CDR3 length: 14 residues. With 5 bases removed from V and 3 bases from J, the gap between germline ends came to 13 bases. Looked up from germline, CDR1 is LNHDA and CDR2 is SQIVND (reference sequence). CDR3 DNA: TGTGCCAGTAGTGTCTGGGAGCGGAAAGAGACCCAGTACTTC. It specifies CASSVWERKETQYF. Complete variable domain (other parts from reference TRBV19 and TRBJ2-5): DGGITQSPKYLFRKEGQNVTLSCEQNLNHDAMYWYRQDPGQGLRLIYYSQIVNDFQKGDIAEGYSVSREKKESFPLTVTSAQKNPTAFYLCASSVWERKETQYFGPGTRLLVL.

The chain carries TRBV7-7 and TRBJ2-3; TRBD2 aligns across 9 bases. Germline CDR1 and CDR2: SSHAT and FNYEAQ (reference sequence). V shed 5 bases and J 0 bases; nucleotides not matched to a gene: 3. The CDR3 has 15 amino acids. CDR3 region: CASSPSGASTDTQYF. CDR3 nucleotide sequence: TGTGCCAGCAGCCCTAGCGGGGCTAGCACAGATACGCAGTATTTT.

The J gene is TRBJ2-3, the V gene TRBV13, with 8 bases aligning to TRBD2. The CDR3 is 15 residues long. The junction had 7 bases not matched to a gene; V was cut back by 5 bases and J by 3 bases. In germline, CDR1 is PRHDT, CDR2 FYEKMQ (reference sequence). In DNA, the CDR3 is TGTGCCAGCAGCCGCTCGGGGGGGCTAACAGATACGCAGTATTTT. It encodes CASSRSGGLTDTQYF.

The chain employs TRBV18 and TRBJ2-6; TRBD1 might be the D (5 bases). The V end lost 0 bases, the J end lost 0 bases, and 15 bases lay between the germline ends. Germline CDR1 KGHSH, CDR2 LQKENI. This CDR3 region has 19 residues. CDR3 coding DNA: TGTGCCAGCTCACCACCGGGGCAGCCTACTCACTCTGGGGCCAACGTCCTGACTTTC. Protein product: CASSPPGQPTHSGANVLTF.

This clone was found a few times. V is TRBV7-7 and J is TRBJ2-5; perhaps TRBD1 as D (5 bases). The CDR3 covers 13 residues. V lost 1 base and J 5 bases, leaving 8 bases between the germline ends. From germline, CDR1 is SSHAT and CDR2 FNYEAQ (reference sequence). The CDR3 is CASSLEGMETQYF. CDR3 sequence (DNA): TGTGCCAGCAGCTTAGAGGGGATGGAGACCCAGTACTTC.

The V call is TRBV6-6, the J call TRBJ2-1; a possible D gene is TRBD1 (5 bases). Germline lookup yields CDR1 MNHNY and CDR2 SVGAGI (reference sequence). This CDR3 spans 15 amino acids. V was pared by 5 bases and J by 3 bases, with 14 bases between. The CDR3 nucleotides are TGTGCCAGCAGTGAGTCCAGGGCGAACTACAATGAGCAGTTCTTC. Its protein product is CASSESRANYNEQFF.

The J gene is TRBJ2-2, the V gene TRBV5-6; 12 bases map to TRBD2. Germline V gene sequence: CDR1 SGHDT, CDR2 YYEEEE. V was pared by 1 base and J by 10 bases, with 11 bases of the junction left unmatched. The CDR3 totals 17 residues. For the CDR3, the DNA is TGTGCCAGCAGCTTGCGCTCTAGCGGGAGGGCGGGGACGGAGCTGTTTTTT. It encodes CASSLRSSGRAGTELFF.